This TCR beta chain was profiled in a study of post-analysis software for immune sequencing data. Included in the TCR beta cDNA libraries were unique molecular identifiers. TCRdb processed the PCR reads anew with MiXCR; each CDR3 protein has one entry. Among some 260,000 distinct CDR3 sequences listed, approximately 34% were seen once. The trim removed 2 bases at V and 5 bases at J, leaving 4 bases unmatched. The CDR3 runs 15 residues. General study findings and limits: Diversity measured as normalized Chao1 was significantly lower in multiple sclerosis patients than in controls. Elevated frequency relative to controls characterized roughly 5 TRBV segments in patients, TRBV5-6, TRBV5-1 and TRBV20-1 among them.

With regard to this clonotype: The antigen remains unidentified.

The chain is built from TRBV12-3 or TRBV12-4 and TRBJ2-2; 8 bases fit TRBD2. The sample was blood. The sequence came from a girl between 5 and 17 years old with multiple sclerosis. CDR3 residues: CASSLTAGGTGELFF. CDR3 in DNA: TGTGCCAGCAGTTTAACGGCGGGAGGAACCGGGGAGCTGTTTTTT.